This is a list of T cell receptor beta chains from one sample in a study of shared clonotypes between healthy human individuals. The method was immunoSEQ multiplex PCR; TCRdb's version includes in-frame clones alone and lacks a portion of them. The top ten hold 24% of the sample, which has roughly 890,000 clones, 80% to 95% seen once. The sequenced material came from naive CD8+ T cells sorted from blood. The receptors derive from a man younger than 40 in good health. CDR3s include the opening cysteine and the closing phenylalanine or tryptophan. A D gene is named only where the DNA matches it firmly. Only part of the rows carry a size: once, few, many, or a class if the clone is expanded.

size: NA; V: TRBV2; J: TRBJ2-3; D: NA; CDR3: CASSEALWTFSTDTQYF; DNA: TGTGCCAGCAGTGAAGCGCTCTGGACTTTCAGCACAGATACGCAGTATTTT
size: NA; V: TRBV29-1; J: TRBJ2-7; D: TRBD1; CDR3: CSVGTARGYEQYF; DNA: TGCAGCGTCGGGACGGCCAGGGGGTACGAGCAGTACTTC
size: NA; V: TRBV7-2; J: TRBJ2-1; D: NA; CDR3: CASSLNKIYEQFF; DNA: TGTGCCAGCAGCTTAAACAAAATATATGAGCAGTTCTTC
size: NA; V: TRBV10-3; J: TRBJ2-1; D: TRBD2; CDR3: CAISLAGVSNEQFF; DNA: TGTGCCATCAGTTTAGCGGGAGTAAGCAATGAGCAGTTCTTC
size: NA; V: TRBV27; J: TRBJ2-2; D: TRBD1; CDR3: CASSSPSTGWGTGELFF; DNA: TGTGCCAGCAGTTCCCCCTCGACAGGGTGGGGGACCGGGGAGCTGTTTTTT
size: NA; V: TRBV10-3; J: TRBJ2-1; D: NA; CDR3: CAISNKEPGSSYNEQFF; DNA: TGTGCCATCAGCAACAAGGAACCAGGGAGCTCCTACAATGAGCAGTTCTTC
size: NA; V: TRBV6-5; J: TRBJ1-5; D: NA; CDR3: CASSQGHNQPQHF; DNA: TGTGCCAGCAGTCAGGGTCACAATCAGCCCCAGCATTTT
size: NA; V: TRBV21-1; J: TRBJ2-7; D: NA; CDR3: CASSNCETASPHEQYF; DNA: TGTGCCAGCAGCAACTGCGAGACAGCGTCTCCCCACGAGCAGTACTTC
size: NA; V: TRBV5-1; J: TRBJ2-1; D: NA; CDR3: CASSLEGTGSYNEQFF; DNA: TGCGCCAGCAGCTTGGAAGGGACTGGATCCTACAATGAGCAGTTCTTC
size: NA; V: TRBV10-3; J: TRBJ1-2; D: NA; CDR3: CAIRGGVWNGYTF; DNA: TGTGCCATCAGGGGGGGCGTTTGGAATGGCTACACCTTC
size: NA; V: TRBV10-2; J: TRBJ2-1; D: TRBD1; CDR3: CASSDHRGQNEQFF; DNA: TGCGCCAGCAGTGATCACAGGGGGCAAAATGAGCAGTTCTTC
size: few; V: TRBV10-3; J: TRBJ2-7; D: TRBD2; CDR3: CAISESLAGASDEQYF; DNA: TGTGCCATCAGTGAGTCCCTAGCGGGAGCATCCGACGAGCAGTACTTC
size: NA; V: TRBV6-5; J: TRBJ2-1; D: NA; CDR3: CASSYLAGAGRNEQFF; DNA: TGTGCCAGCAGTTACTTGGCTGGAGCAGGGCGCAATGAGCAGTTCTTC
size: NA; V: TRBV5-1; J: TRBJ2-1; D: TRBD2; CDR3: CASSLEAGVGYNEQFF; DNA: TGCGCCAGCAGCTTGGAAGCGGGAGTGGGCTACAATGAGCAGTTCTTC
size: NA; V: TRBV28; J: TRBJ1-5; D: TRBD1; CDR3: CASSPTGGEENQPQHF; DNA: TGTGCCAGCAGTCCCACAGGGGGGGAAGAGAATCAGCCCCAGCATTTT
size: NA; V: TRBV28; J: TRBJ2-2; D: NA; CDR3: CASRLRVEDTGELFF; DNA: TGTGCCAGCAGACTCAGGGTTGAGGACACCGGGGAGCTGTTTTTT
size: NA; V: TRBV7-9; J: TRBJ1-1; D: TRBD1; CDR3: CASSLGTGGRTGEAFF; DNA: TGTGCCAGCAGCTTAGGGACAGGGGGGCGGACAGGTGAAGCTTTCTTT
size: NA; V: TRBV10-1; J: TRBJ2-7; D: NA; CDR3: CASSESVSGGPISSYEQYF; DNA: TGCGCCAGCAGTGAGAGCGTGTCTGGAGGGCCCATAAGCTCCTACGAGCAGTACTTC
size: NA; V: TRBV27; J: TRBJ2-5; D: NA; CDR3: CASMGGGLRETQYF; DNA: TGTGCCAGCATGGGTGGGGGTCTCCGGGAGACCCAGTACTTC
size: few; V: TRBV10-1; J: TRBJ2-2; D: NA; CDR3: CASSESLSGELFF; DNA: TGCGCCAGCAGTGAGTCGCTATCCGGGGAGCTGTTTTTT
size: NA; V: TRBV5-1; J: TRBJ1-1; D: NA; CDR3: CASFGPPNTEAFF; DNA: TGCGCCAGCTTCGGACCCCCGAACACTGAAGCTTTCTTT
size: few; V: TRBV10-1; J: TRBJ2-2; D: NA; CDR3: CASSDFGGTGELFF; DNA: TGCGCCAGCAGTGACTTCGGGGGAACCGGGGAGCTGTTTTTT
size: NA; V: TRBV7-2; J: TRBJ1-2; D: NA; CDR3: CASSLPLRSQGGYTF; DNA: TGTGCCAGCAGCTTACCCCTTAGGTCCCAAGGCGGCTACACCTTC
size: NA; V: TRBV5-1; J: TRBJ2-1; D: TRBD2; CDR3: CASSPGWRTSGSVEQFF; DNA: TGCGCCAGCAGCCCCGGGTGGCGGACTAGCGGGAGTGTTGAGCAGTTCTTC
size: NA; V: TRBV27; J: TRBJ2-7; D: NA; CDR3: CASSLRGSYEQYF; DNA: TGTGCCAGCAGTTTAAGGGGGTCCTACGAGCAGTACTTC
size: NA; V: TRBV4-2; J: TRBJ2-7; D: TRBD1; CDR3: CASSPRTGTYEQYF; DNA: TGTGCCAGCAGCCCCCGGACAGGGACCTACGAGCAGTACTTC
size: NA; V: TRBV7-9; J: TRBJ2-2; D: NA; CDR3: CASSLARGPFNGELFF; DNA: TGTGCCAGCAGCTTAGCGCGAGGGCCCTTTAACGGGGAGCTGTTTTTT
size: NA; V: TRBV28; J: TRBJ2-1; D: TRBD2; CDR3: CASGRDAYSNEQFF; DNA: TGTGCCAGCGGGAGGGACGCATATAGTAATGAGCAGTTCTTC
size: NA; V: TRBV28; J: TRBJ2-1; D: TRBD2; CDR3: CASSSIIAGGPSSSRYNEQFF; DNA: TGTGCCAGCAGTTCAATCATAGCGGGAGGGCCTAGTTCATCCCGATACAATGAGCAGTTCTTC
size: NA; V: TRBV9; J: TRBJ2-1; D: NA; CDR3: CASSPDLTWGDEQFF; DNA: TGTGCCAGCAGCCCTGATCTAACCTGGGGAGATGAGCAGTTCTTC
size: NA; V: TRBV5-6; J: TRBJ2-3; D: NA; CDR3: CASSRVTDTQYF; DNA: TGTGCCAGCAGCCGTGTCACAGATACGCAGTATTTT
size: NA; V: TRBV7-8; J: TRBJ2-3; D: TRBD2; CDR3: CASSLNAWGGITDTQYF; DNA: TGTGCCAGCAGCTTAAATGCTTGGGGGGGAATCACAGATACGCAGTATTTT
size: few; V: TRBV7-9; J: TRBJ2-3; D: TRBD2; CDR3: CASSLTSASTDTQYF; DNA: TGTGCCAGCAGCTTAACTAGCGCTAGCACAGATACGCAGTATTTT
size: NA; V: TRBV29-1; J: TRBJ2-7; D: NA; CDR3: CSVEGPLYEQYF; DNA: TGCAGCGTTGAGGGGCCCCTCTACGAGCAGTACTTC
size: once; V: TRBV15; J: TRBJ2-7; D: NA; CDR3: CATSRARTARDCEQYF; DNA: TGTGCCACCAGCAGAGCTCGGACAGCAAGAGACTGCGAGCAGTACTTC
size: NA; V: TRBV27; J: TRBJ1-5; D: NA; CDR3: CASSLLGSGSNQPQHF; DNA: TGTGCCAGCAGTTTACTCGGGTCCGGAAGCAATCAGCCCCAGCATTTT
size: NA; V: TRBV7-9; J: TRBJ2-1; D: NA; CDR3: CASSLSVNEQFF; DNA: TGTGCCAGCAGCTTAAGTGTGAATGAGCAGTTCTTC
size: NA; V: TRBV28; J: TRBJ2-7; D: NA; CDR3: CASSPPTRHEQYF; DNA: TGTGCCAGCAGTCCACCGACCCGTCACGAGCAGTACTTC
size: NA; V: TRBV25-1; J: TRBJ2-1; D: NA; CDR3: CASSVATFNEQFF; DNA: TGTGCCAGCAGTGTTGCGACCTTTAATGAGCAGTTCTTC
size: NA; V: TRBV7-8; J: TRBJ2-7; D: NA; CDR3: CASSLGDSYEQYF; DNA: TGTGCCAGCAGCTTAGGGGATTCCTACGAGCAGTACTTC
size: NA; V: TRBV11-2; J: TRBJ2-3; D: NA; CDR3: CASSLYFGGTTDTQYF; DNA: TGTGCCAGCAGCTTATACTTCGGCGGGACGACAGATACGCAGTATTTT
size: NA; V: TRBV27; J: TRBJ1-2; D: NA; CDR3: CASSLYSGDSGYTF; DNA: TGTGCCAGCAGTTTATACTCAGGGGATTCGGGCTACACCTTC
size: NA; V: TRBV2; J: TRBJ2-2; D: NA; CDR3: CASSPYSGELFF; DNA: TGTGCCAGCAGTCCATACAGCGGGGAGCTGTTTTTT
size: NA; V: TRBV30; J: TRBJ1-4; D: NA; CDR3: CAWTINGQFNEKLFF; DNA: TGTGCCTGGACAATAAACGGACAGTTTAATGAAAAACTGTTTTTT
size: NA; V: TRBV5-6; J: TRBJ2-7; D: TRBD2; CDR3: CASSRGREGRREQYF; DNA: TGTGCCAGCAGCCGCGGGCGGGAGGGCCGTCGCGAGCAGTACTTC
size: NA; V: TRBV5-1; J: TRBJ2-5; D: NA; CDR3: CASSLGLGETQYF; DNA: TGCGCCAGCAGCCTAGGGTTGGGGGAGACCCAGTACTTC
size: once; V: TRBV4-2; J: TRBJ2-7; D: TRBD2; CDR3: CASSQESLALTGGEQYF; DNA: TGTGCCAGCAGCCAAGAGTCGCTAGCCTTGACGGGGGGCGAGCAGTACTTC
size: NA; V: TRBV27; J: TRBJ2-1; D: TRBD2; CDR3: CASRPGTSGINEQFF; DNA: TGTGCCAGCAGGCCCGGGACTAGCGGGATAAATGAGCAGTTCTTC
size: NA; V: TRBV5-6; J: TRBJ2-7; D: TRBD2; CDR3: CASRVAGDVYEQYF; DNA: TGTGCCAGCAGGGTAGCGGGAGATGTTTACGAGCAGTACTTC
size: NA; V: TRBV12-5; J: TRBJ2-5; D: TRBD1; CDR3: CASALRTGERGQETQYF; DNA: TGTGCTAGTGCCCTACGTACAGGGGAAAGGGGACAAGAGACCCAGTACTTC
size: NA; V: TRBV7-9; J: TRBJ2-3; D: TRBD2; CDR3: CASSLNLAGGETDTQYF; DNA: TGTGCCAGCAGCTTAAATCTAGCGGGAGGAGAGACAGATACGCAGTATTTT
size: NA; V: TRBV11-2; J: TRBJ2-5; D: NA; CDR3: CATRDTMQETQYF; DNA: TGTGCCACCAGGGACACGATGCAAGAGACCCAGTACTTC
size: NA; V: TRBV4-2; J: TRBJ2-5; D: TRBD1; CDR3: CASSPGGQGAQETQYF; DNA: TGTGCCAGCAGCCCAGGAGGTCAGGGGGCGCAGGAGACCCAGTACTTC
size: once; V: TRBV29-1; J: TRBJ2-1; D: NA; CDR3: CSVDLGAYNEQFF; DNA: TGCAGCGTTGATCTCGGGGCCTACAATGAGCAGTTCTTC
size: NA; V: TRBV5-4; J: TRBJ2-2; D: NA; CDR3: CASSLVAGNTGELFF; DNA: TGTGCCAGCAGCTTGGTAGCAGGAAACACCGGGGAGCTGTTTTTT
size: NA; V: TRBV5-7; J: TRBJ2-5; D: TRBD1; CDR3: CASSSGQDTLETQYF; DNA: TGTGCCAGCAGCTCCGGACAGGACACCCTGGAGACCCAGTACTTC